The clone carrying this TCR beta chain was seen more than once but under ten times. Its antigen is not known. CDR1 and CDR2 from the germline V gene are SGHDN and FVKESK. The CDR3 is made up of 15 amino acids. V gave up 6 bases and J gave up 5 bases, with 19 bases separating them. The data stem from a study of cytomegalovirus exposure and HLA in healthy donors. On the study more broadly: Genotyping showed roughly 77% of fewer than 500 donors falling in the Caucasian-associated ancestry cluster.

The PCR had 60 Vbeta and 13 Jbeta primers. Method: immunoSEQ multiplex PCR; TCRdb's copy keeps in-frame clones and lacks some. The repertoire includes 110,000 to 150,000 clones, roughly 10% of them detected once, and approximately 1.9% sits in the top ten. General study results and limits: In an earlier analysis, most TCR beta V segments were productive about 87% or about 30% of the time. Analysis was carried out at a later point, and it linked a missense DCLRE1C variant to TCR beta V- and J-gene trimming. Presence/absence analyses treated sequencing depth as roughly uniform across donors.

The sequenced material came from PBMCs. The receptor was isolated from a man aged 50-60 years in good health and CMV-seronegative. The chain links TRBV14 to TRBJ1-2, with a possible D match to TRBD1 (6 bases). The CDR3 DNA follows: TGTGCCAGCAGTTTCAGTGACAGGATCTTTTATGGCTACACCTTC. Translation gives CASSFSDRIFYGYTF.